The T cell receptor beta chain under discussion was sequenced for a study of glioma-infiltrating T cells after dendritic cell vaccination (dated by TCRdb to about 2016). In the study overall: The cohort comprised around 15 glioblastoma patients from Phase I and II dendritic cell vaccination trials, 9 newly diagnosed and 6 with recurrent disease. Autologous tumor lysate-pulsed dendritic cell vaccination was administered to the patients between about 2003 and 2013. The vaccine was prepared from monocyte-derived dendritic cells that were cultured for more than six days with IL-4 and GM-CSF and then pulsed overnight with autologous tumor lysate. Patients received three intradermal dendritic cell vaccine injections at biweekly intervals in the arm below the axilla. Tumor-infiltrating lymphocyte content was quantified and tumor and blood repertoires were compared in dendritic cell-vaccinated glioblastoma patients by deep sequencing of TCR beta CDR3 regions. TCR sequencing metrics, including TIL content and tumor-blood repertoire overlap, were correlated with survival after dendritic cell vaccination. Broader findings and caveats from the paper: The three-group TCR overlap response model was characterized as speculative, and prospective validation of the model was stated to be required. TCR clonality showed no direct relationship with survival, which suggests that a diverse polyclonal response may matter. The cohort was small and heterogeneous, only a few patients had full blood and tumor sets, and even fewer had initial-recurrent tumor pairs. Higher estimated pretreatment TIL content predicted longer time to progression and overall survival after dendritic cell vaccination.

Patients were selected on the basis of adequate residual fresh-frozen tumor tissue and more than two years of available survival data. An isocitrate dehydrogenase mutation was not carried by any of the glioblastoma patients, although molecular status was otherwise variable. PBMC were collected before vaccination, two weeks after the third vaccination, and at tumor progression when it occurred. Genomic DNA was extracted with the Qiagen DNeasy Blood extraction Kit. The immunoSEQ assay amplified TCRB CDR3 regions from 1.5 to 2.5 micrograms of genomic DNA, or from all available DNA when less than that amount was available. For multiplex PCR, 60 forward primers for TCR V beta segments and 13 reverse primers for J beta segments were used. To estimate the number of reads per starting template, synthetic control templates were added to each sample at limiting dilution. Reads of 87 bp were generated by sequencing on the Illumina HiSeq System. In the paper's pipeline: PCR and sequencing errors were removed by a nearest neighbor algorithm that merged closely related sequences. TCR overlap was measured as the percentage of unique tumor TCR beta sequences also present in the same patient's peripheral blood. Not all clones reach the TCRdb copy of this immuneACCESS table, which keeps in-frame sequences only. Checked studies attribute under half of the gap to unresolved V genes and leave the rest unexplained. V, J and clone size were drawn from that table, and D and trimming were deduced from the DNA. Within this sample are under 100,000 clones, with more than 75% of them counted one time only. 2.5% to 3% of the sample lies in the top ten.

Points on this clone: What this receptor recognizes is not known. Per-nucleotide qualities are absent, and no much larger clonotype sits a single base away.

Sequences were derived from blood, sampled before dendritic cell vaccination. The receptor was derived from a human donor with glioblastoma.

CDR3 reads: CAWRCRDRGYSNQPQHF. In nucleotides, the sequence is TGTGCCTGGAGATGCCGGGACAGGGGCTATAGCAATCAGCCCCAGCATTTT. Recombination linked TRBV30 to TRBJ1-5; TRBD1 lines up with 10 middle nucleotides. From the cysteine through the phenylalanine, the CDR3 covers 17 amino acids. Of the read, only the CDR3 DNA is kept; its 51 bases are in frame from base 1. CDR1 is given as GTSNPN and CDR2 as SVGIG, both from the germline V gene (reference sequence). Here V drops 3 bases and J drops 0 bases, and the junction holds 8 bases not matched to any gene.